A single T cell receptor beta chain is shown here with its context. These data come from a study of blood T cell repertoires in COVID-19. Whole-study context: There were acute and convalescent COVID-19 samples, and they came from the United States, Italy and Spain.

Sequencing was performed with immunoSEQ multiplex PCR; in TCRdb, only in-frame clones are kept and a portion is missing. The data show tens of thousands of clones, 82% seen once. Trimming took off 8 bases at V and 4 bases at J, with 15 bases between the two ends. The CDR3 runs to 15 residues. CDR1 and CDR2 from the germline V gene are LNHDA and SQIVND (reference sequence). V gene TRBV19 combines with J gene TRBJ2-6, with TRBD1 as a possible D gene (6 bases). Sequenced material: peripheral blood. This TCR came from a human donor in a cohort sampled during active COVID-19. The CDR3 nucleotides are TGTGCCAGTGGGACCTACAGGGCCGGGGCCAACGTCCTGACTTTC. As protein: CASGTYRAGANVLTF.